One sample yielded the 10 T cell receptor beta chains listed below, sequenced in a study of blood T cells in healthy people across ages. Together with a sample-barcoded 5' primer, a J-beta primer mix was included in a second PCR lasting about 6 to 11 cycles. TCRdb used MiXCR to reprocess the 5' RACE reads, holding one entry per CDR3 protein. The sample includes 1.5 million to 2 million distinct CDR3 sequences, about 49% seen only once; the top ten take 2% to 2.5%. The sequenced sample consisted of blood. These receptors all come from a woman aged 40 to 50 in good health.

The rearrangement links TRBV7-2 to TRBJ1-4; D is unclear. Between the trimmed V and J ends, which lost 3 bases and 0 bases, there was a span of 5 bases. In germline, CDR1 is SGHTA, CDR2 FQGNSA. This CDR3 spans 14 amino acids. The CDR3 nucleotides read TGTGCCAGCAGCTTTGACGCAACTAATGAAAAACTGTTTTTT. Residues: CASSFDATNEKLFF.

About this clonotype: A much larger clone lies a single base off, so this may be a read error. V gene TRBV4-3 combines with J gene TRBJ2-7; tentatively, D is TRBD1 (6 bases). Germline V gives CDR1 LGHNA, CDR2 YSLEER. This CDR3 spans 15 amino acids. Between the trimmed V and J ends, which lost 1 base and 5 bases, there was a span of 15 bases. The CDR3 loop reads CASSQAAGVGNEQYF. The CDR3 bases are TGCGCCAGCAGCCAAGCGGCAGGGGTTGGCAACGAGCAGTACTTC.

This clonotype turned up a few times. The chain combines TRBV7-2 with TRBJ2-1; 8 bases line up with TRBD2. CDR3 length equals 14 residues. Germline V gene sequence: CDR1 SGHTA, CDR2 FQGNSA. J was trimmed by 9 bases and V by 6 bases; bases with no gene match: 10. CDR3 sequence (DNA): TGTGCCAGCAGAACGACGGGGGGGTCGGGTGAGCAGTTCTTC. Its translation: CASRTTGGSGEQFF.

This chain joins TRBV19 and TRBJ2-7; a weak D match, TRBD2 (6 bases). The J call may be mistaken, given a closer DNA end match to TRBJ2-5. This CDR3 contains 14 residues. Germline-derived CDR1 and CDR2 are LNHDA and SQIVND (reference sequence). CDR3 DNA: TGTGCCAGTAGTATAGAAGAAGGGCGGGGGACCCAGTACTTC. It translates to CASSIEEGRGTQYF.

This clonotype was recorded once. The chain recombines TRBV6-2 or TRBV6-3 with TRBJ1-5; D unresolved. From germline, CDR1 is MNHEY and CDR2 SVGEGT. The length of the CDR3 is 14 residues. V lost 5 bases to trimming and J lost 15 bases, with 23 bases between them. The CDR3 reads CASSANFRARQVHF. For the CDR3, the DNA is TGTGCCAGCAGTGCAAATTTCCGGGCCCGGCAGGTGCATTTT.

J is TRBJ2-7 and V is TRBV11-2; TRBD2 matches at 10 bases. The better agreement between TRBJ2-1 and the DNA end casts doubt on the J call. The CDR3 extends over 17 amino acids. Germline V gives CDR1 SGHAT, CDR2 FQNNGV. DNA for the CDR3: TGTGCCAGCAGTCGAACCCCTAGCGGGGGTTGGTCCTACGAGCAGTTCTTC. Protein product: CASSRTPSGGWSYEQFF.

This chain links TRBV20-1 with TRBJ1-4; D is uncertain. This CDR3 has 12 amino acids. V was trimmed by 6 bases and J by 10 bases, leaving 15 bases between them. The germline gives CDR1 DFQATT, CDR2 SNEGSKA (reference sequence). Written as DNA, the CDR3 is TGCAGTGCATACGGGGATTCCGGAAAACTGTTTTTT. Translation: CSAYGDSGKLFF.

The sample holds a few counts of this clonotype. The V gene is TRBV6-2 or TRBV6-3, the J gene TRBJ2-1; a weak D match, TRBD2 (6 bases). Trimming stripped 2 bases from V and 8 bases from J, with 16 bases between. Germline-derived CDR1 and CDR2 are MNHEY and SVGEGT. CDR3 length equals 15 residues. Written as DNA, the CDR3 is TGTGCCAGCAGTTACACGGGGAGGACCGGCGATGAGCAGTTCTTC. It specifies CASSYTGRTGDEQFF.

The V and J genes are TRBV28 and TRBJ2-3; D may be TRBD2 (6 bases). Germline CDR1 reads MDHEN; CDR2 reads SYDVKM. V was cut by 5 bases and J by 6 bases, with 12 bases left in between. The CDR3 is 13 residues long. CDR3 bases: TGTGCCAGCAGTCCCGGGACTCACGATACGCAGTATTTT. This encodes CASSPGTHDTQYF. The full variable domain, its missing parts supplied by reference TRBV28 and TRBJ2-3, is DVKVTQSSRYLVKRTGEKVFLECVQDMDHENMFWYRQDPGLGLRLIYFSYDVKMKEKGDIPEGYSVSREKKERFSLILESASTNQTSMYLCASSPGTHDTQYFGPGTRLTVL.

The V and J genes are TRBV29-1 and TRBJ2-1, with a possible D match to TRBD2 (5 bases). Trimming took off 2 bases at V and 4 bases at J, with 18 bases between the two ends. CDR3 length equals 16 residues. Germline CDR1 and CDR2: SQVTM and ANQGSEA. CDR3 sequence (DNA): TGCAGCGTTGAAATGATGCTAGCAACCTTATACAATGAGCAGTTCTTC. This sequence encodes CSVEMMLATLYNEQFF.